The next 11 T cell receptor beta chains were all read from a single sample in a study of T cells in women clearing cervical HPV infection. The repertoire was sequenced with immunoSEQ multiplex PCR; TCRdb's copy has only in-frame clones and lacks some. Listed are about 26,000 clones; over 8.5% falls within the top ten. Material: blood buffy coat. The receptors originated from a woman aged 18 to 75 with a cervical HPV16 infection that either progressed to CIN3+ or cleared (not recorded which).

Details on this clone: From the germline J gene comes the end of the CDR3, since the read stops 3 residues before it. J is TRBJ1-5 and V is TRBV20-1; a weak D match, TRBD1 (6 bases). Trimming cost V 3 bases and J 3 bases, with 15 bases left between them. The CDR3 consists of 15 residues. Germline-derived CDR1 and CDR2 are DFQATT and SNEGSKA (reference sequence). CDR3 in amino acids: CSARIKQGTNQPQHF. The sequenced CDR3 bases are TGCAGTGCTAGGATTAAACAGGGTACCAATCAGCCC.

On this clone itself: The read stops 3 residues short of the end of the CDR3; the missing end is completed from the germline J gene. The rearrangement joins TRBV19 to TRBJ2-4, with 7 bases fitting TRBD1. V gave up 1 base and J gave up 0 bases; unmatched junction bases: 3. The CDR3 covers 16 residues. Germline V lookup: CDR1 LNHDA, CDR2 SQIVND (reference sequence). Partial CDR3 DNA: TGTGCCAGTAGTATAGGGGACAGCATAGCCAAAAACATT. Its protein is CASSIGDSIAKNI. The CDR3 in its entirety is CASSIGDSIAKNIQYF.

A word on this clone: The sequence runs out 3 residues before the end of the CDR3; the remainder is reconstructed from the germline J gene. V usage is TRBV19 and J usage is TRBJ2-3; tentatively, D is TRBD2 (6 bases). The CDR3 consists of 15 residues. V gave up 6 bases and J gave up 2 bases, with 15 bases separating them. CDR1 is LNHDA, CDR2 SQIVND, per germline (reference sequence). The CDR3 here is CASSDRWGLTDTQYF. The CDR3 bases that were read are TGTGCCAGTAGCGACCGGTGGGGACTCACAGATACG.

Comments on this clone: From the germline J gene comes the end of the CDR3, since the read stops 3 residues before it. V gene TRBV6-2 or TRBV6-3 combines with J gene TRBJ2-3, with a possible D match to TRBD1 (6 bases). The V gene's germline CDR1 is MNHEY and CDR2 SVGEGT. Trimming pared 4 bases from V and 3 bases from J, leaving 8 bases between. CDR3 size: 13 residues. CDR3 in amino acids: CASSSGQTDTQYF. The covered CDR3 bases are TGTGCCAGCAGTTCCGGACAGACAGATACG.

About this clone itself: Read coverage stops 3 residues before the CDR3 terminus; the germline J gene supplies the remainder. The chain combines TRBV7-2 with TRBJ1-1; perhaps TRBD1 as D (5 bases). Germline CDR1 is SGHTA and CDR2 is FQGNSA. This CDR3 region has 15 residues. The DNA read from the CDR3 is TGTGCCAGCAGCCCCCGCAGGGTGGGTCAAGAGACA. It specifies CASSPRRVGQET. The complete CDR3 reads CASSPRRVGQETAFF.

Worth noting for this clone: The CDR3 end is not reached by the read, which stops 3 residues before it; the germline J gene fills it in. This sequence joins TRBV29-1 and TRBJ2-3, with D maybe TRBD1 (6 bases). V shed 2 bases and J shed 4 bases, with 10 bases lying between them. This CDR3 has 13 amino acids. In germline, CDR1 is SQVTM, CDR2 ANQGSEA. Incomplete CDR3 DNA: TGCAGCGTTGAACAACAGGGCCCAGATACG. This gives the protein CSVEQQGPDT. The whole CDR3 protein is CSVEQQGPDTQYF.

Points on this clone: The read stops 3 residues short of the end of the CDR3; the missing end is completed from the germline J gene. The chain has TRBV20-1 and TRBJ2-3, with 11 nucleotides matching TRBD1. From germline, CDR1 is DFQATT and CDR2 SNEGSKA (reference sequence). After removal of 0 bases from V and 8 bases from J, the junction contained 4 bases not matched to a gene. The CDR3 runs 14 residues. CDR3 DNA (partial): TGCAGTGCTAGAGAGGGACAGGGGGGAGGTACG. It encodes CSAREGQGGGT. The whole CDR3 protein is CSAREGQGGGTQYF.

Comments on this clone: Read sequence stops 3 residues before the CDR3 end, and the germline J gene provides the missing end. The genes are TRBV5-5 and TRBJ2-5; 10 positions match TRBD2. V gave up 3 bases and J gave up 5 bases; unmatched junction bases: 4. The CDR3 runs to 14 residues. Germline-derived CDR1 and CDR2 are SGHKS and YYEKEE (reference sequence). CDR3 bases read: TGTGCCAGCAGCTCCGGGACTAGCGATGAGACC. This codes for CASSSGTSDET. The whole CDR3 sequence is CASSSGTSDETQYF.

A remark on this clone: The read is 3 residues too short to cover the CDR3 end, so that end is filled in from the germline J gene. V usage is TRBV29-1 and J usage is TRBJ2-6; the D call may be TRBD1 or TRBD2 (5 bases each). The CDR3 is 13 amino acids. The V gene's germline CDR1 is SQVTM and CDR2 ANQGSEA. V dropped 4 bases and J dropped 4 bases, with 8 bases sitting between them. Incomplete CDR3 DNA: TGCAGCGTTGGAGGGGTCGGGGCCAACGTC. Translation: CSVGGVGANV. Given in full, the CDR3 is CSVGGVGANVLTF.

Turning to this clone: The read ends 3 residues early relative to the CDR3; the germline J gene fills the gap. The chain carries TRBV7-9 and TRBJ1-1; possibly TRBD1 for D (6 bases). Germline assignment: CDR1 SEHNR and CDR2 FQNEAQ (reference sequence). CDR3 length equals 15 residues. Trimming left V 5 bases short and J 0 bases short, with 13 bases between. Incomplete CDR3 DNA: TGTGCCAGCAGCCCCCGGGGGGCGATGAACACTGAA. Translating gives CASSPRGAMNTE. From start to end, the CDR3 is CASSPRGAMNTEAFF. Drawing the rest from reference TRBV7-9 and TRBJ1-1, the complete variable domain is DTGVSQNPRHKITKRGQNVTFRCDPISEHNRLYWYRQTLGQGPEFLTYFQNEAQLEKSRLLSDRFSAERPKGSFSTLEIQRTEQGDSAMYLCASSPRGAMNTEAFFGQGTRLTVV.

In regard to this clone: The read terminates 3 residues before the CDR3 end, so the remaining end is supplied by the germline J gene. The chain combines TRBV15 with TRBJ2-7, with D possibly called TRBD1 or TRBD2 (5 bases each). CDR3 length: 13 residues. The V end lost 5 bases, the J end lost 0 bases, and 8 bases lay between the germline ends. Germline CDR1 and CDR2: LNHNV and YYDKDF (reference sequence). The covered CDR3 bases are TGTGCCACCAGCGAGGGGAGCTCCTACGAG. Residues: CATSEGSSYE. The CDR3 as a whole reads CATSEGSSYEQYF. The full variable domain, with the rest looked up from reference TRBV15 and TRBJ2-7, is DAMVIQNPRYQVTQFGKPVTLSCSQTLNHNVMYWYQQKSSQAPKLLFHYYDKDFNNEADTPDNFQSRRPNTSFCFLDIRSPGLGDTAMYLCATSEGSSYEQYFGPGTRLTVT.